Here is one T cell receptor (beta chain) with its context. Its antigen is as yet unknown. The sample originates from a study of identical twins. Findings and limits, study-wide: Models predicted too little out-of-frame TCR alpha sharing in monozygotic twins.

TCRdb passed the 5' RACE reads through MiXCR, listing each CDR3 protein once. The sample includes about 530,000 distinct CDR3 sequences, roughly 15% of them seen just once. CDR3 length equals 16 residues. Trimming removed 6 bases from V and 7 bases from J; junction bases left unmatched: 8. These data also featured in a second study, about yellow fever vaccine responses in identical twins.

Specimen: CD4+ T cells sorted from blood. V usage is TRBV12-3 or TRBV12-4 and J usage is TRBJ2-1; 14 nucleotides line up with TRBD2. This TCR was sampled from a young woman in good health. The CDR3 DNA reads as TGTGCCAGCAGGGGACTAGCGGGGGTTGTTCTGAATGAGCAGTTCTTC. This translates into CASRGLAGVVLNEQFF.